The 31 T cell receptor beta chains below all came from one sample that was sequenced in a study of OX40 agonist ivuxolimab in advanced cancers. Generated by immunoSEQ multiplex PCR, the TCRdb table keeps only in-frame clones and is missing some. The sample includes some 48,000 clones, around 87% of them seen just once. Sequencing was performed on CD4+ or CD8+ T cells sorted from blood, taken in a trial of the OX40 agonist ivuxolimab. The receptor set was obtained from an adult with an advanced solid tumor such as melanoma, head and neck, liver or kidney cancer.

This sequence joins TRBV7-2 and TRBJ2-1; D is perhaps TRBD2 (6 bases). V was pared by 2 bases and J by 0 bases, with 20 bases between. The germline V gene has CDR1 SGHTA and CDR2 FQGNSA. The CDR3 contains 19 residues. The CDR3 DNA is TGTGCCAGCAGCTTACAACCTCCTAGCGCTGCAAGCTCCTACAATGAGCAGTTCTTC. Amino acid sequence: CASSLQPPSAASSYNEQFF.

The rearrangement uses TRBV7-3 and TRBJ2-5; 7 nucleotides line up with TRBD2. The junction had 12 bases not matched to a gene; V was cut back by 3 bases and J by 5 bases. Per the germline V gene, CDR1 is SGHTA and CDR2 is FQGTGA. This CDR3 is built from 16 residues. The CDR3: CASSFSPWGGRETQYF. The CDR3 bases are TGTGCCAGCAGCTTCTCCCCATGGGGGGGTCGCGAGACCCAGTACTTC. The full variable domain, rest sourced from reference TRBV7-3 and TRBJ2-5, is GAGVSQTPSNKVTEKGKYVELRCDPISGHTALYWYRQSLGQGPEFLIYFQGTGAADDSGLPNDRFFAVRPEGSVSTLKIQRTERGDSAVYLCASSFSPWGGRETQYFGPGTRLLVL.

The chain has TRBV5-1 and TRBJ2-7; possible D gene TRBD1, 6 bases. The length of the CDR3 is 15 residues. CDR1 is SGHRS and CDR2 is YFSETQ in the germline V gene. Trimming took 4 bases from V and 1 from J, leaving 15 bases between them. Here the CDR3 reads CASSPQGSSSYEQYF. Here the CDR3 DNA reads TGCGCCAGCAGCCCACAGGGTAGTAGTTCCTACGAGCAGTACTTC.

V usage is TRBV30 and J usage is TRBJ1-2; perhaps TRBD1 as D (5 bases). Looked up from germline, CDR1 is GTSNPN and CDR2 is SVGIG (reference sequence). CDR3 size: 14 residues. V dropped 1 base and J dropped 4 bases, with 13 bases sitting between them. The CDR3 region has the DNA TGTGCCTGGAGTGCCCAGGGTACGGGCTATGGCTACACCTTC. Translated: CAWSAQGTGYGYTF.

V usage is TRBV29-1 and J usage is TRBJ1-1; a possible D gene is TRBD1 (5 bases). The V gene's germline CDR1 is SQVTM and CDR2 ANQGSEA. V lost 5 bases and J lost 0, with 10 bases in between. The length of the CDR3 is 13 residues. The CDR3 protein is CSVRQIMNTEAFF. The CDR3 DNA reads TGCAGCGTTCGACAGATAATGAACACTGAAGCTTTCTTT.

The chain has TRBV5-1 and TRBJ1-2; D perhaps matches TRBD1 (6 bases). Germline V gene data show CDR1 as SGHRS and CDR2 as YFSETQ. The CDR3 is 14 residues long. Trimming removed 4 bases from V and 6 bases from J, with 16 bases in between. Here the CDR3 DNA reads TGCGCCAGCAGCCCCATGGACAGTCCTGATGGCTACACCTTC. Translating gives CASSPMDSPDGYTF.

This chain uses TRBV15 with TRBJ2-1, with 12 positions matching TRBD2. J lost 3 bases, V lost 6 bases, and 9 bases had no gene match. In germline, CDR1 is LNHNV, CDR2 YYDKDF (reference sequence). This CDR3 contains 17 residues. As DNA, the CDR3 is TGTGCCACCAGTCTGACTAGCGGGAGTTCCGTCTACAATGAGCAGTTCTTC. Amino acid sequence: CATSLTSGSSVYNEQFF.

This clone appeared a single time. The chain combines TRBV6-6 with TRBJ2-1; maybe TRBD1 (6 bases). Trimming stripped 5 bases from V and 11 bases from J, with 16 bases between. The V gene's germline CDR1 is MNHNY and CDR2 SVGAGI (reference sequence). The CDR3 totals 13 residues. In DNA, the CDR3 is TGTGCCAGCAGTCAACCCCCCGGGACAAAGCAGTTCTTC. Encoded protein: CASSQPPGTKQFF.

The chain links TRBV2 to TRBJ1-6, with D possibly TRBD1 on 5 matching bases. CDR3 length: 12 amino acids. The V and J ends lost 7 bases and 12 bases respectively, with 13 bases between them. In germline, CDR1 is SNHLY, CDR2 FYNNEI. CDR3 protein: CASIDSSGPLHF. CDR3 nucleotide sequence: TGTGCCAGCATAGACAGTTCGGGACCCCTCCACTTT. Together with reference TRBV2 and TRBJ1-6, the CDR3 gives the full variable domain: EPEVTQTPSHQVTQMGQEVILRCVPISNHLYFYWYRQILGQKVEFLVSFYNNEISEKSEIFDDQFSVERPDGSNFTLKIRSTKLEDSAMYFCASIDSSGPLHFGNGTRLTVT.

The V gene is TRBV12-5, the J gene TRBJ2-1; D is unresolved. V was pared by 0 bases and J by 8 bases, with 8 bases between. Germline lookup yields CDR1 LGHNT and CDR2 FRNRAP. This CDR3 region has 13 residues. The CDR3 loop reads CASGLVSVHEQFF. Written as DNA, the CDR3 is TGTGCTAGTGGTTTGGTATCGGTCCATGAGCAGTTCTTC.

The chain is built from TRBV21-1 and TRBJ2-7. TRBV21-1 constitutes a pseudogene. The length of the CDR3 is 14 residues. The CDR3, as DNA: TGTGCCAGCAGCGCCCAACATGCATTGGGCGAGCAGTACTTC. Translated, it gives CASSAQHALGEQYF.

CDR3 DNA: TGTGCCAGCAGAAGCTCGAAAGCGGGAAGCACAGATACGCAGTATTTT. This gives the protein CASRSSKAGSTDTQYF. The rearrangement links TRBV28 to TRBJ2-3; 7 bases line up with TRBD2. This CDR3 has 16 residues. Germline loops: CDR1 MDHEN, CDR2 SYDVKM. The V and J ends lost 6 bases and 0 bases, in that order; junction bases with no gene match: 9.

V and J are TRBV11-2 and TRBJ2-3; no clear D. The CDR3 spans 14 residues. Trimming shortened V by 0 bases and J by 9 bases, and 13 bases separated the two germline ends. CDR1 is SGHAT and CDR2 is FQNNGV in the germline V gene. CDR3 DNA: TGTGCCAGCAGCTTAGATCTAACCAGGCCCACGCAGTATTTT. As protein: CASSLDLTRPTQYF.

The chain carries TRBV7-9 and TRBJ2-3; 12 bases are shared with TRBD2. With 5 bases clipped from V and 1 base from J, the junction kept 10 bases outside the gene matches. The CDR3 runs 18 residues. Germline V gives CDR1 SEHNR, CDR2 FQNEAQ (reference sequence). CDR3 protein: CASSHPSGRAAGTDTQYF. The CDR3, as DNA: TGTGCCAGCAGCCACCCTAGCGGGAGGGCCGCTGGCACAGATACGCAGTATTTT.

This clone was observed a few times. V usage is TRBV7-2 and J usage is TRBJ1-5, with D perhaps TRBD1 (5 bases). From germline, CDR1 is SGHTA and CDR2 FQGNSA. There are 13 residues in the CDR3. The germline V and J ends were trimmed by 5 bases and 4 bases, with 9 bases remaining between them. CDR3 protein: CASSRQKNQPQHF. The CDR3 nucleotides are TGTGCCAGCAGCCGACAGAAAAATCAGCCCCAGCATTTT.

The J gene is TRBJ1-3, the V gene TRBV7-9, with 10 bases identical to TRBD1. The ends lost 5 bases at V and 2 bases at J; junction bases unmatched: 3. This CDR3 has 15 residues. Germline values: CDR1 SEHNR, CDR2 FQNEAQ (reference sequence). The CDR3 DNA sequence: TGTGCCAGCAGCAGACAGGGGGCCGCTGGAAACACCATATATTTT. It yields the protein CASSRQGAAGNTIYF.

The V call is TRBV7-9, the J call TRBJ2-4, with D perhaps matching TRBD1 (5 bases). With 1 base removed from V and 8 bases from J, the gap between germline ends came to 12 bases. Germline CDR1 SEHNR, CDR2 FQNEAQ (reference sequence). The CDR3 contains 14 residues. The CDR3 spells CASSLGGQGYIQYF. The CDR3 bases are TGTGCCAGCAGCTTAGGTGGTCAGGGCTACATTCAGTACTTC. Full variable domain (missing parts from reference TRBV7-9 and TRBJ2-4): DTGVSQNPRHKITKRGQNVTFRCDPISEHNRLYWYRQTLGQGPEFLTYFQNEAQLEKSRLLSDRFSAERPKGSFSTLEIQRTEQGDSAMYLCASSLGGQGYIQYFGAGTRLSVL.

The V call is TRBV5-1, the J call TRBJ2-3; a weak D match, TRBD2 (6 bases). The CDR3 has 15 residues. Per the germline V gene, CDR1 is SGHRS and CDR2 is YFSETQ. The V end lost 4 bases, the J end lost 0 bases, and 12 bases lay between the germline ends. The CDR3 here is CASSASGYSTDTQYF. CDR3 nucleotide sequence: TGCGCCAGCAGCGCCAGCGGGTACAGCACAGATACGCAGTATTTT. Full variable domain (rest looked up from reference TRBV5-1 and TRBJ2-3): KAGVTQTPRYLIKTRGQQVTLSCSPISGHRSVSWYQQTPGQGLQFLFEYFSETQRNKGNFPGRFSGRQFSNSRSEMNVSTLELGDSALYLCASSASGYSTDTQYFGPGTRLTVL.

The rearrangement joins TRBV11-3 to TRBJ2-3; maybe TRBD2 (6 bases). Germline V gene lookup returns CDR1 SGHNT and CDR2 YENEEA. This CDR3 is 13 amino acids long. With 6 bases removed from V and 4 bases from J, the gap between germline ends came to 11 bases. CDR3 DNA: TGTGCCAGCAGTCCCGGAGGGTCAGATACGCAGTATTTT. Encoded protein: CASSPGGSDTQYF. The variable domain in full, with the rest retrieved from reference TRBV11-3 and TRBJ2-3, is EAGVVQSPRYKIIEKKQPVAFWCNPISGHNTLYWYLQNLGQGPELLIRYENEEAVDDSQLPKDRFSAERLKGVDSTLKIQPAELGDSAVYLCASSPGGSDTQYFGPGTRLTVL.

This clone has a single count. The rearrangement uses TRBV2 and TRBJ1-2; D is undetermined. Germline V gene sequence: CDR1 SNHLY, CDR2 FYNNEI. This CDR3 has 12 amino acids. The V and J ends lost 7 bases and 4 bases respectively, with 10 bases between them. The CDR3 coding sequence is TGTGCCAGCATAGAGGGTCCCTATGGCTACACCTTC. Its protein is CASIEGPYGYTF.

The V and J genes are TRBV9 and TRBJ2-5; TRBD2 matches at 12 bases. CDR3 length: 17 amino acids. V lost 4 bases, J lost 4 bases, and 11 bases stayed unmatched. Per the germline V gene, CDR1 is SGDLS and CDR2 is YYNGEE. The CDR3 bases are TGTGCCAGCAGCCCCGGACTAGCGGGACAGGTAGGAGAGACCCAGTACTTC. It yields the protein CASSPGLAGQVGETQYF.

V usage is TRBV7-8 and J usage is TRBJ2-1; 10 bases agree with TRBD1. CDR3 size: 15 residues. Germline-derived CDR1 and CDR2 are SGHVS and FQNEAQ. The trim removed 5 bases at V and 5 bases at J, leaving 6 bases unmatched. The CDR3 sequence is CASSPWDRGDNEQFF. The DNA for the CDR3 is TGTGCCAGCAGCCCCTGGGACAGGGGTGACAATGAGCAGTTCTTC. The full variable domain, in which reference TRBV7-8 and TRBJ2-1 provide the parts outside the CDR3, is GAGVSQSPRYKVAKRGQDVALRCDPISGHVSLFWYQQALGQGPEFLTYFQNEAQLDKSGLPSDRFFAERPEGSVSTLKIQRTQQEDSAVYLCASSPWDRGDNEQFFGPGTRLTVL.

This sequence joins TRBV4-1 and TRBJ2-1, with 11 bases that match TRBD2. After removal of 4 bases from V and 3 bases from J, the junction contained 5 bases not matched to a gene. CDR3 size: 16 residues. Per germline, CDR1 MGHRA and CDR2 YSYEKL. The CDR3 sequence: CASSLTGTSGYNEQFF. Here the CDR3 DNA reads TGCGCCAGCAGCCTTACCGGGACTAGCGGCTACAATGAGCAGTTCTTC.

This chain joins TRBV6-5 and TRBJ1-4, with a possible D match to TRBD1 (5 bases). This CDR3 region has 14 residues. The ends were cut back, 7 bases at V and 2 bases at J, with 11 bases in the middle. CDR1 and CDR2 (germline): MNHEY, SVGAGI. The DNA for the CDR3 is TGTGCCAGCACCCCCCGGGGCACTAATGAAAAACTGTTTTTT. As protein: CASTPRGTNEKLFF.

There are a few counts of this clone. The chain couples TRBV11-2 to TRBJ1-1; possibly TRBD1 for D (5 bases). With 6 bases removed from V and 2 bases from J, the gap between germline ends came to 10 bases. The CDR3 contains 13 residues. CDR1 and CDR2 from the germline V gene are SGHAT and FQNNGV. The CDR3 DNA reads TGTGCCAGCAGGCAACAGGCCAACACTGAAGCTTTCTTT. This sequence encodes CASRQQANTEAFF. Full variable domain (outside the CDR3, taken from reference TRBV11-2 and TRBJ1-1): EAGVAQSPRYKIIEKRQSVAFWCNPISGHATLYWYQQILGQGPKLLIQFQNNGVVDDSQLPKDRFSAERLKGVDSTLKIQPAKLEDSAVYLCASRQQANTEAFFGQGTRLTVV.

This chain connects TRBV7-9 to TRBJ1-2; no firm D call. Deletions cut 5 bases from V and 3 bases from J, with 7 bases between. The CDR3 length is 12 residues. The V gene's germline CDR1 is SEHNR and CDR2 FQNEAQ (reference sequence). The CDR3 sequence is CASSREDYGYTF. Written as DNA, the CDR3 is TGTGCCAGCAGCAGGGAAGACTATGGCTACACCTTC.

V and J are TRBV29-1 and TRBJ2-1; D call uncertain. With 6 bases removed from V and 8 bases from J, the gap between germline ends came to 11 bases. CDR1 and CDR2 from the germline V gene are SQVTM and ANQGSEA. This CDR3 spans 11 amino acids. CDR3 loop: CSVVPAHEQFF. The DNA for the CDR3 is TGCAGCGTCGTACCGGCCCATGAGCAGTTCTTC.

The V and J genes are TRBV6-6 and TRBJ2-3, with 8 bases that match TRBD1. V dropped 0 bases and J dropped 4; count of bases not matched to a gene: 3. The CDR3 runs to 15 residues. Germline V gene sequence: CDR1 MNHNY, CDR2 SVGAGI (reference sequence). The CDR3 DNA is TGTGCCAGCAGTTACTCGACACAGGGGGCAGATACGCAGTATTTT. It is translated as CASSYSTQGADTQYF.

The chain is built from TRBV6-5 and TRBJ1-2; D unclear. The CDR3 extends over 12 amino acids. V lost 11 bases to trimming and J lost 2 bases, with 12 bases between them. CDR1 is MNHEY, CDR2 SVGAGI, per germline. CDR3 residues: CAARGRNYGYTF. The CDR3 DNA reads as TGTGCCGCCAGAGGGAGGAACTATGGCTACACCTTC.

The chain employs TRBV14 and TRBJ1-1; 7 bases match TRBD1. The germline V gene encodes CDR1 SGHDN and CDR2 FVKESK. Losses at the gene ends were 0 bases for V and 6 bases for J; bases not matched to a gene: 7. The CDR3 loop spans 15 amino acids. The CDR3 here is CASSQDWWQGAEAFF. CDR3 in DNA: TGTGCCAGCAGCCAAGATTGGTGGCAGGGGGCTGAAGCTTTCTTT.

The chain couples TRBV19 to TRBJ2-3; 7 bases are a match to TRBD2. V lost 1 base and J lost 0; bases outside the gene matches: 10. The germline V gene encodes CDR1 LNHDA and CDR2 SQIVND (reference sequence). This CDR3 is built from 18 residues. The CDR3: CASSIGLAALYSTDTQYF. The CDR3 nucleotides are TGTGCCAGTAGTATAGGACTAGCAGCATTATATAGCACAGATACGCAGTATTTT.